A single sample is the source of the 22 T cell receptor beta chains below, sequenced in a study of blood T cell repertoires in COVID-19. The repertoire was sequenced with immunoSEQ multiplex PCR; TCRdb's copy has only in-frame clones and lacks some. The data contain about 330,000 clones, 80% to 95% of them seen just once; the ten biggest clones take up approximately 18%. Material: PBMCs or T cells enriched from blood (not recorded which). Receptors originate from a woman aged 25 to 39 who had recovered from COVID-19.

This clone came up once. The chain employs TRBV2 and TRBJ1-1, with D tentatively TRBD1 (6 bases). The V end was cut by 5 bases, the J end by 9 bases, with 22 bases between. The V gene's germline CDR1 is SNHLY and CDR2 FYNNEI. The CDR3 spans 15 residues. The CDR3 region is CASSPEAGDIAKAFF. The CDR3 DNA sequence: TGTGCCAGCAGTCCTGAGGCCGGGGACATCGCCAAAGCTTTCTTT.

The count of this clone is one. The V gene is TRBV3-1 (or the pseudogene TRBV3-2), the J gene TRBJ2-5, with 12 bases aligning to TRBD2. The CDR3 extends over 17 amino acids. V shed 1 base, J shed 3 bases, and the junction held 6 bases outside the gene matches. Germline V gives CDR1 LGHDT, CDR2 YNNKEL (reference sequence). This chain's CDR3 is CASSQVLLAGGEETQYF. The CDR3 DNA reads TGTGCCAGCAGCCAAGTATTGCTAGCGGGGGGGGAAGAGACCCAGTACTTC.

V gene TRBV11-2 combines with J gene TRBJ2-7; the D gene is possibly TRBD1 (7 bases). CDR3 length: 14 amino acids. CDR1 SGHAT and CDR2 FQNNGV come from the germline V gene. Trimming took off 6 bases at V and 2 bases at J, with 14 bases between the two ends. CDR3 sequence: CASSRTGGAYEQYF. The CDR3 DNA sequence: TGTGCCAGCAGTCGGACAGGCGGGGCCTACGAGCAGTACTTC.

J is TRBJ2-3 and V is TRBV27, with 12 nucleotides matching TRBD2. The V segment lost 6 bases and the J segment 2 bases; nucleotides outside the gene matches: 3. The CDR3 length is 15 residues. The germline V gene has CDR1 MNHEY and CDR2 SMNVEV (reference sequence). This chain's CDR3 is CASRGLAGYTDTQYF. DNA of the CDR3: TGTGCCAGCAGAGGACTAGCGGGATACACAGATACGCAGTATTTT.

This clone was seen only once. The gene calls are TRBV18 and TRBJ1-1; D unresolved. The CDR3 is 15 amino acids. V was shortened by 3 bases and J by 2 bases, with 13 bases between the two germline ends. Germline CDR1 reads KGHSH; CDR2 reads LQKENI. The CDR3 nucleotides are TGTGCCAGCTCACCCTCTCAAGCGGGAAACACTGAAGCTTTCTTT. This codes for CASSPSQAGNTEAFF.

Remarks on this clone: The sample contains more than one DNA sequence encoding this CDR3. The rearrangement joins TRBV29-1 to TRBJ2-7, with a weak D call TRBD1 (6 bases). V was pared by 3 bases and J by 0 bases, with 9 bases between. In germline, CDR1 is SQVTM, CDR2 ANQGSEA. The CDR3 length is 13 residues. CDR3 region: CSVETGRSYEQYF. The CDR3 DNA reads as TGCAGCGTTGAGACAGGCCGCTCCTACGAGCAGTACTTC.

The J gene is TRBJ1-2, the V gene TRBV10-3, with D tentatively TRBD1 (5 bases). Trimming pared 2 bases from V and 8 bases from J, leaving 12 bases between. Germline assignment: CDR1 ENHRY and CDR2 SYGVKD. This CDR3 comprises 13 residues. As DNA, the CDR3 is TGTGCCATCAGTGAGCTACGGACACCCGGCTACACCTTC. Translation: CAISELRTPGYTF.

V is TRBV24-1 and J is TRBJ2-7; TRBD1 matches 10 bases. Per germline, CDR1 KGHDR and CDR2 SFDVKD. The J segment lost 3 bases and the V segment lost 5 bases, leaving 6 bases of the junction unmatched. This CDR3 contains 15 residues. In DNA form, the CDR3 reads TGTGCCACCAGTGGCGGACAGGGGGAAATCTACGAGCAGTACTTC. Translation: CATSGGQGEIYEQYF.

The rearrangement joins TRBV27 to TRBJ2-3; 9 bases are a match to TRBD2. V gave up 0 bases and J gave up 8 bases; unmatched junction bases: 18. CDR1 MNHEY and CDR2 SMNVEV come from the germline V gene (reference sequence). This CDR3 has 19 residues. The CDR3 sequence: CASSLSPHQLGGRAFTQYF. The CDR3 coding sequence is TGTGCCAGCAGTTTATCCCCACATCAGTTGGGCGGGAGGGCCTTTACGCAGTATTTT.

The rearrangement uses TRBV6-4 and TRBJ1-5; 9 nucleotides line up with TRBD1. Losses at the gene ends were 10 bases for V and 6 bases for J; bases not matched to a gene: 7. Germline CDR1 is MRHNA and CDR2 is SNTAGT. The CDR3 covers 13 residues. The CDR3, as DNA: TGTGCCACCGGGACAGGGCCGGCTCAGCCCCAGCATTTT. It codes for CATGTGPAQPQHF.

The rearrangement joins TRBV9 to TRBJ1-4; 7 bases are a match to TRBD1. This CDR3 spans 15 amino acids. The ends lost 0 bases at V and 6 bases at J; junction bases unmatched: 5. Germline V gene lookup returns CDR1 SGDLS and CDR2 YYNGEE. In nucleotides, the CDR3 is TGTGCCAGCAGCGTAGCCGGGACAGATTATGAAAAACTGTTTTTT. The encoded protein is CASSVAGTDYEKLFF.

The chain joins TRBV7-2 to TRBJ2-5; D may be TRBD1 (6 bases). Germline V lookup: CDR1 SGHTA, CDR2 FQGNSA. Trimming took off 1 base at V and 3 bases at J, with 15 bases between the two ends. The CDR3 runs to 16 residues. The CDR3 bases are TGTGCCAGCAGCTTAGGCCGGGACAACGGTAAAGAGACCCAGTACTTC. Translated, it gives CASSLGRDNGKETQYF.

This clone appeared a single time. The V gene is TRBV9, the J gene TRBJ2-3; TRBD1 matches 8 bases. Germline CDR1 is SGDLS and CDR2 is YYNGEE. This CDR3 spans 17 amino acids. Trimming removed 0 bases from V and 3 bases from J; junction bases left unmatched: 9. The CDR3 is CASSVGGQGLRTDTQYF. Written as DNA, the CDR3 is TGTGCCAGCAGCGTAGGAGGACAGGGCCTAAGGACAGATACGCAGTATTTT.

This chain uses TRBV29-1 with TRBJ1-1; possibly TRBD1 for D (5 bases). CDR1 is SQVTM, CDR2 ANQGSEA, per germline. Trimming removed 7 bases from V and 8 bases from J, with 17 bases in between. CDR3 length: 12 amino acids. CDR3 nucleotide sequence: TGCAGCGCCAATTCCGGGACTCCCGAAGCTTTCTTT. The encoded protein is CSANSGTPEAFF.

This clone was found a few times. The V call is TRBV7-6, the J call TRBJ2-7; tentatively, D is TRBD1 (5 bases). The CDR3 is 14 residues long. The ends were cut back, 4 bases at V and 5 bases at J, with 15 bases in the middle. Germline V gene lookup returns CDR1 SGHVS and CDR2 FNYEAQ. Here the CDR3 DNA reads TGTGCCAGCAGCTGGTTAGGTGAAGGGGACGAGCAGTACTTC. It is translated as CASSWLGEGDEQYF.

This chain joins TRBV19 and TRBJ1-6, with TRBD1 matching 9 bases. Germline CDR1 and CDR2: LNHDA and SQIVND (reference sequence). J lost 11 bases, V lost 7 bases, and 15 bases had no gene match. This CDR3 contains 16 residues. CDR3 in amino acids: CASKEVRDRDFAPLHF. The CDR3 DNA sequence: TGTGCCAGTAAAGAGGTTCGGGACAGGGATTTCGCACCCCTCCACTTT.

The CDR3 DNA reads TGTGCCATCAGTGATTCGCTGGACGCGGGAGTGAACAATGAGCAGTTCTTC. Its protein is CAISDSLDAGVNNEQFF. The V call is TRBV10-3, the J call TRBJ2-1; the match to TRBD2 covers 7 bases. The germline V gene has CDR1 ENHRY and CDR2 SYGVKD. CDR3 size: 17 residues. V was pared by 3 bases and J by 5 bases, with 13 bases of the junction left unmatched.

The chain links TRBV5-4 to TRBJ1-1; tentatively, D is TRBD1 (6 bases). The V gene lost 5 bases and the J gene lost 4 bases, with 15 bases spanning the gap. Per germline, CDR1 SGHNT and CDR2 YYREEE (reference sequence). The CDR3 has 14 amino acids. The CDR3 DNA reads as TGTGCCAGCAGGCCCAGGGGAGGGGGCACTGAAGCTTTCTTT. Its translation is CASRPRGGGTEAFF.

In this sample, this clone turned up once. The genes are TRBV9 and TRBJ2-3; D may be TRBD1 (5 bases). This CDR3 contains 18 residues. Trimming removed 1 base at V and 2 bases at J, with 20 bases between. Germline V gene data show CDR1 as SGDLS and CDR2 as YYNGEE. CDR3: CASSVSQVDRETTDTQYF. CDR3 nucleotide sequence: TGTGCCAGCAGCGTATCCCAGGTCGACAGAGAAACCACAGATACGCAGTATTTT.

This clone came up once. V gene TRBV10-3 combines with J gene TRBJ1-2, with TRBD1 identical over 7 bases. The trim removed 2 bases at V and 4 bases at J, leaving 4 bases unmatched. The CDR3 spans 14 residues. The V gene's germline CDR1 is ENHRY and CDR2 SYGVKD. The CDR3 DNA reads as TGTGCCATCAGTGAGGCGGGACAGAGCTATGGCTACACCTTC. Its translation is CAISEAGQSYGYTF.

This chain connects TRBV9 to TRBJ2-3; weak D call: TRBD2 (6 bases). The CDR3 is made up of 15 amino acids. Germline values: CDR1 SGDLS, CDR2 YYNGEE. V was shortened by 3 bases and J by 4 bases, with 15 bases between the two germline ends. For the CDR3, the DNA is TGTGCCAGCAGCGCCAGTCTGGAGGGGCCAGATACGCAGTATTTT. Translated: CASSASLEGPDTQYF.

This CDR3 reads CATSHSRADTQYF. As DNA, the CDR3 is TGTGCCACCAGCCATAGCAGGGCAGATACGCAGTATTTT. This chain links TRBV24-1 with TRBJ2-3; D is perhaps TRBD1 (5 bases). Trimming took 7 bases from V and 4 from J, leaving 11 bases between them. The germline CDR1 and CDR2 sequences are KGHDR and SFDVKD. The CDR3 consists of 13 residues.